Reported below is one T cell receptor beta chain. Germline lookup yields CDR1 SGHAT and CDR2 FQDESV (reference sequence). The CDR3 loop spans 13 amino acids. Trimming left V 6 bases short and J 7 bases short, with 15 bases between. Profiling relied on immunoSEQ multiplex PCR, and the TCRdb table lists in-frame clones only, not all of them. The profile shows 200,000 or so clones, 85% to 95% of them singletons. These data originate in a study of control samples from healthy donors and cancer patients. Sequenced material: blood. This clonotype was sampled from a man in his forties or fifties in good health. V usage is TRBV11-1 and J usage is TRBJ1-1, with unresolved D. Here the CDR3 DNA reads TGTGCCAGCAGTCCTCGGGAGGGCGGTGAAGCTTTCTTT. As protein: CASSPREGGEAFF.